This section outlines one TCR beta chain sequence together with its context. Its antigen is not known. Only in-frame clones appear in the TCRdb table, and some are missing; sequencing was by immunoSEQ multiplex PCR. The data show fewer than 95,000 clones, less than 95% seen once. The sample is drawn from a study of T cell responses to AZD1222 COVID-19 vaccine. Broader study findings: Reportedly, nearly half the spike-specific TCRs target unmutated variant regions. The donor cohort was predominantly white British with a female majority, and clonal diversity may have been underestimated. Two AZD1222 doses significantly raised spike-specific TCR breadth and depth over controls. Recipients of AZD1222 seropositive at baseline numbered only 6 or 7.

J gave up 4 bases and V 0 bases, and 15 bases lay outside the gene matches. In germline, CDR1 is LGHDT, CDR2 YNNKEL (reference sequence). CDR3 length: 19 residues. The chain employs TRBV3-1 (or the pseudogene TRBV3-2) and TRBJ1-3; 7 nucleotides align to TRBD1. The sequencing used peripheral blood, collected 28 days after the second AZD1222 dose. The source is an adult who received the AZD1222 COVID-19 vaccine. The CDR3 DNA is TGTGCCAGCAGCCAAGATCGCGGAGGGACAGCCATTGGGGGAAACACCATATATTTT. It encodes CASSQDRGGTAIGGNTIYF.